The sequence of this T cell receptor (beta chain) was determined in a study of vaccination and CD4 T cells after COVID-19. As for the study in general: A CEFX pool, an HIV-1 Nef pool, or else no peptide went into the control cultures. Overall study findings and caveats: Within the convalescent patients, spike mono-reactivity was found in 304 of 307 vaccine-specific clones.

This CDR3 has 16 residues. The germline V gene encodes CDR1 ENHRY and CDR2 SYGVKD. Trimming removed 4 bases from V and 7 bases from J; junction bases left unmatched: 9. The treatment denotes: approximately 11-day PBMC culture with coronavirus spike peptide pools or control peptides (ViraFEST assay). The sample holds a few counts of this clonotype. Its antigen remains unknown. The Oncomine TCR Beta short-read assay sequenced DNA from cultured CD4+ T cells. Genomic DNA was isolated from CD4+ T cells that had been cultured. From the PCR reads, TCRdb called clonotypes with MiXCR, one entry per CDR3 protein. Of about 20,000 distinct CDR3 sequences in the sample, under 65% were seen once.

Sequenced sample: CD4+ T cells from blood, cultured in vitro. The origin of this receptor is a human donor who had recovered from COVID-19. J is TRBJ1-6 and V is TRBV10-3; 8 bases agree with TRBD1. The DNA for the CDR3 is TGTGCCATCAGTGCCGACGGAGACAGGGGAAATTCACCCCTCCACTTT. Protein product: CAISADGDRGNSPLHF.